These 5 T cell receptor beta chains were all obtained from the same sample, sequenced in a study of control samples from healthy donors and cancer patients. Sequencing used immunoSEQ multiplex PCR; TCRdb keeps in-frame clones, though not all of them. Of roughly 170,000 clones in the sample, just over 90% were seen once. The specimen sequenced was blood. The receptors stem from a woman in her sixties or seventies in good health.

The chain employs TRBV5-6 and TRBJ2-1, with 8 bases lining up with TRBD1. CDR1 and CDR2 from the germline V gene are SGHDT and YYEEEE. CDR3 length: 12 residues. V shed 1 base and J 15 bases; nucleotides not matched to a gene: 6. The CDR3 nucleotides read TGTGCCAGCAGCTTGCTCGGACAGGGAACGTTCTTC. Protein sequence: CASSLLGQGTFF.

The chain is built from TRBV24-1 and TRBJ2-3; D is unresolved. Trimming took off 3 bases at V and 1 base at J, with 13 bases between the two ends. Germline values: CDR1 KGHDR, CDR2 SFDVKD. The CDR3 is 16 residues long. CDR3 sequence: CATSDPSRLGTDTQYF. Written as DNA, the CDR3 is TGTGCCACCAGTGATCCCTCGCGGCTCGGCACAGATACGCAGTATTTT.

The chain combines TRBV6-2 or TRBV6-3 with TRBJ2-7; 11 positions match TRBD2. Germline V gives CDR1 MNHEY, CDR2 SVGEGT. The length of the CDR3 is 15 residues. The ends lost 6 bases at V and 2 bases at J; junction bases unmatched: 6. Written as DNA, the CDR3 is TGTGCCAGCAGCAAATCGGGACTAGCGGCCTACGAGCAGTACTTC. Translating it yields CASSKSGLAAYEQYF.

The rearrangement joins TRBV5-4 to TRBJ1-1; 11 bases are shared with TRBD1. This CDR3 comprises 14 residues. CDR1 SGHNT and CDR2 YYREEE come from the germline V gene (reference sequence). With 3 bases clipped from V and 12 bases from J, the junction kept 10 bases outside the gene matches. The CDR3 here is CASSSPGQGARPFF. For the CDR3, the DNA is TGTGCCAGCAGCTCGCCTGGACAGGGGGCGCGACCTTTCTTT.

The V and J genes are TRBV11-2 and TRBJ2-2; 8 bases map to TRBD2. Germline lookup yields CDR1 SGHAT and CDR2 FQNNGV. Trimming took 1 base from V and 3 from J; bases not matched to a gene: 4. The CDR3 is made up of 16 amino acids. CDR3 coding DNA: TGTGCCAGCAGCTTAGGGAGCGGGGGTTACACCGGGGAGCTGTTTTTT. It codes for CASSLGSGGYTGELFF.